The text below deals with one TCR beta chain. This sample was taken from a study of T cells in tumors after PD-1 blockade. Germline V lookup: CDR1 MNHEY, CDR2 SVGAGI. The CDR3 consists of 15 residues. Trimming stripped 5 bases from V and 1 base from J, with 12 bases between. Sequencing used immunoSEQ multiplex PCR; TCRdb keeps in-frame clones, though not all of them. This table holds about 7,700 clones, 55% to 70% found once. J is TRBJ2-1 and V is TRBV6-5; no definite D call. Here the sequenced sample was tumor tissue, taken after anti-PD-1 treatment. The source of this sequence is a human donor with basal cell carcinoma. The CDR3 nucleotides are TGTGCCAGCAGTCCCTTTGTCAATTCCTACAATGAGCAGTTCTTC. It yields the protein CASSPFVNSYNEQFF.